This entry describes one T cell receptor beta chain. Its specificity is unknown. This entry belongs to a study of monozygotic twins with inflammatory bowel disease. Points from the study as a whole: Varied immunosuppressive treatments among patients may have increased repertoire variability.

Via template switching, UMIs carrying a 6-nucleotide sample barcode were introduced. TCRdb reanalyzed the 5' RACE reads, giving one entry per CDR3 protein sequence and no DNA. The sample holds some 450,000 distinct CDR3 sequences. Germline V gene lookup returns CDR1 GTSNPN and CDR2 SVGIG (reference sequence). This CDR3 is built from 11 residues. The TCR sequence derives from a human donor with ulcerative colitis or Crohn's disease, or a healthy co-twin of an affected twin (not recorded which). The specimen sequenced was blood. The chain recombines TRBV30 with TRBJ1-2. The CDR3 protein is CAWTEGFSYTF.